Below, one T cell receptor beta chain is given with its context. The PCR was carried out with 60 Vbeta primers and 13 Jbeta primers. The table came from immunoSEQ multiplex PCR; TCRdb's copy has only in-frame clones and leaves some out. The sample yields about 190,000 clones, approximately 86% seen once. This CDR3 has 15 residues. The germline gives CDR1 SEHNR, CDR2 FQNEAQ (reference sequence). After removal of 4 bases from V and 4 bases from J, the junction contained 6 bases not matched to a gene. This sample stems from a study of cytomegalovirus exposure and HLA in healthy donors. The chain is built from TRBV7-9 and TRBJ1-3; 8 bases fit TRBD1. The clonotype comes from a woman aged 25 to 39 in good health and CMV-seronegative. The sample consisted of PBMCs. Written as DNA, the CDR3 is TGTGCCAGCAGCTCTCAGGGGGCGGGCGGAAACACCATATATTTT. Protein sequence: CASSSQGAGGNTIYF.